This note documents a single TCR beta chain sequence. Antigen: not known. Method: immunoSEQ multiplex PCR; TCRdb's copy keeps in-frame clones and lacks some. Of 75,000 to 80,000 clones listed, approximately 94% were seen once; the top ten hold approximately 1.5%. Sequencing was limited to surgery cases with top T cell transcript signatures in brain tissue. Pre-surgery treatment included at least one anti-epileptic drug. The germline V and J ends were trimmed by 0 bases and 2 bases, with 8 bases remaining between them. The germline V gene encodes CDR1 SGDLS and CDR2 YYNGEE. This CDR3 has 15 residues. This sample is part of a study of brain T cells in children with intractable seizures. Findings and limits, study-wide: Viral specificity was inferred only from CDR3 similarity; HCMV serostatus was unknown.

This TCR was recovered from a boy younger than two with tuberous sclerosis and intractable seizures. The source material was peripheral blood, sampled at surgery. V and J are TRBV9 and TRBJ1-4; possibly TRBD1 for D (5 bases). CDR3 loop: CASSVGEGTNEKLFF. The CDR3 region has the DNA TGTGCCAGCAGCGTAGGTGAGGGGACTAATGAAAAACTGTTTTTT.